This entry lists 19 T cell receptor beta chains sequenced from one sample in a study of T cells after yellow fever vaccination. MiXCR was run by TCRdb on the 5' RACE reads, yielding one entry per CDR3 protein. The sample holds 100,000 to 150,000 distinct CDR3 sequences, about 15% seen once. The material sequenced was CD8+ T cells sorted from PBMCs, taken 5 days after the yellow fever booster vaccination. These receptors all stem from a man younger than 30 who received the YFV17D yellow fever vaccine.

There are many counts of this clonotype. The chain joins TRBV6-1 to TRBJ1-2; TRBD1 matches 8 bases. Germline assignment: CDR1 MNHNS and CDR2 SASEGT. Unmatched junction bases numbered 9, after V lost 10 bases and J lost 8 bases. The CDR3 loop spans 12 amino acids. The CDR3, as DNA: TGTGCCACGGACGGACAGGGTCGGGGCTACACCTTC. Its protein is CATDGQGRGYTF.

The rearrangement uses TRBV15 and TRBJ2-1, with 8 bases identical to TRBD1. Germline CDR1 is LNHNV and CDR2 is YYDKDF (reference sequence). CDR3 size: 13 residues. J was trimmed by 4 bases and V by 6 bases; bases with no gene match: 2. The CDR3 loop reads CATRRTGYNEQFF. The CDR3 region has the DNA TGTGCCACCAGAAGGACAGGGTACAATGAGCAGTTCTTC. The entire variable domain, with the rest obtained from reference TRBV15 and TRBJ2-1, is as follows: DAMVIQNPRYQVTQFGKPVTLSCSQTLNHNVMYWYQQKSSQAPKLLFHYYDKDFNNEADTPDNFQSRRPNTSFCFLDIRSPGLGDTAMYLCATRRTGYNEQFFGPGTRLTVL.

This clonotype has just a few counts. The rearrangement links TRBV20-1 to TRBJ2-3; tentative D call: TRBD1 (6 bases). The germline V and J ends were trimmed by 0 bases and 4 bases, with 14 bases remaining between them. The CDR3 runs 15 residues. CDR1 and CDR2 (germline): DFQATT, SNEGSKA (reference sequence). The chain's CDR3 is CSARDHSGDPDTQYF. The DNA of the CDR3 is TGCAGTGCTAGAGATCACTCAGGGGACCCAGATACGCAGTATTTT.

The V gene is TRBV4-1, the J gene TRBJ1-4, with no clear D. The CDR3 spans 14 residues. V was clipped by 0 bases and J by 8 bases, with 10 bases between them. Looked up from germline, CDR1 is MGHRA and CDR2 is YSYEKL. The CDR3 region is CASSQEGGLEKLFF. The CDR3 coding sequence is TGCGCCAGCAGCCAAGAGGGAGGTTTGGAAAAACTGTTTTTT.

The CDR3 loop reads CASSQERGRETQYF. CDR3 nucleotide sequence: TGTGCCAGCAGCCAAGAAAGGGGGCGGGAGACCCAGTACTTC. The V and J genes are TRBV4-2 and TRBJ2-5; 7 positions match TRBD1. Germline assignment: CDR1 LGHNA and CDR2 YNFKEQ. The V and J ends lost 0 bases and 5 bases, in that order; junction bases with no gene match: 3. The CDR3 totals 14 residues.

This clonotype was seen more than once but under ten times. The chain uses TRBV19 and TRBJ2-7; D assignment may be TRBD1 or TRBD2 (5 bases each). Between the trimmed V and J ends, which lost 5 bases and 5 bases, there was a span of 10 bases. This CDR3 spans 12 amino acids. The germline V gene encodes CDR1 LNHDA and CDR2 SQIVND (reference sequence). The CDR3 loop reads CASSRGRDEQYF. CDR3 nucleotide sequence: TGTGCCAGTAGTCGGGGCCGAGACGAGCAGTACTTC.

The rearrangement joins TRBV10-2 to TRBJ1-5; D may be TRBD1 (5 bases). Trimming left V 2 bases short and J 3 bases short, with 8 bases between. CDR1 is WSHSY, CDR2 SAAADI, per germline. There are 14 residues in the CDR3. This chain's CDR3 is CASSERGFNQPQHF. CDR3 sequence (DNA): TGCGCCAGCAGTGAGCGGGGCTTCAATCAGCCCCAGCATTTT.

J is TRBJ2-1 and V is TRBV13; 10 bases map to TRBD1. Germline V gene lookup returns CDR1 PRHDT and CDR2 FYEKMQ (reference sequence). The V and J ends lost 5 bases and 3 bases, in that order; junction bases with no gene match: 1. The CDR3 covers 14 residues. The CDR3 loop reads CASSGQGDYNEQFF. CDR3 nucleotide sequence: TGTGCCAGCAGCGGACAGGGGGACTACAATGAGCAGTTCTTC.

The CDR3 bases are TGTGCCAGCAGCTTAGGGCCGGGAACCTACGAGCAGTACTTC. Residues: CASSLGPGTYEQYF. The V gene is TRBV7-2, the J gene TRBJ2-7, with a weak D call TRBD2 (5 bases). The length of the CDR3 is 14 residues. The germline V gene encodes CDR1 SGHTA and CDR2 FQGNSA. The V end was cut by 1 base, the J end by 2 bases, with 9 bases between.

This clonotype was counted only a few times. The chain uses TRBV12-3 or TRBV12-4 and TRBJ2-5, with D possibly being TRBD2 (5 bases). V lost 3 bases to trimming and J lost 5 bases, with 7 bases between them. This CDR3 comprises 12 residues. The CDR3 here is CASSFSVETQYF. The CDR3 DNA sequence: TGTGCCAGCAGTTTTAGCGTGGAGACCCAGTACTTC.

The V gene is TRBV12-3 or TRBV12-4, the J gene TRBJ2-2; D remains unclear. Trimming removed 1 base at V and 4 bases at J, with 7 bases between. This CDR3 spans 14 amino acids. The CDR3 DNA follows: TGTGCCAGCAGTTTAGGCCAGGCCACCGGGGAGCTGTTTTTT. Amino acid sequence: CASSLGQATGELFF.

The rearrangement uses TRBV5-4 and TRBJ2-7; perhaps TRBD2 as D (6 bases). The germline gives CDR1 SGHNT, CDR2 YYREEE (reference sequence). The CDR3 is made up of 14 amino acids. The germline V and J ends were trimmed by 2 bases and 6 bases, with 15 bases remaining between them. The CDR3 DNA sequence: TGTGCCAGCAGCTTTCACGTCGGGAGTGCCGAGCAGTACTTC. This gives the protein CASSFHVGSAEQYF. Drawing the rest from reference TRBV5-4 and TRBJ2-7, the complete variable domain is ETGVTQSPTHLIKTRGQQVTLRCSSQSGHNTVSWYQQALGQGPQFIFQYYREEENGRGNFPPRFSGLQFPNYSSELNVNALELDDSALYLCASSFHVGSAEQYFGPGTRLTVT.

The V and J genes are TRBV6-2 or TRBV6-3 and TRBJ2-7; D might be TRBD2 (6 bases). The CDR3 runs 14 residues. The germline V gene encodes CDR1 MNHEY and CDR2 SVGEGT. Trimming shortened V by 3 bases and J by 0 bases, and 9 bases separated the two germline ends. CDR3 coding DNA: TGTGCCAGCAGTTATTACGGGAGCTCCTACGAGCAGTACGTC. It encodes CASSYYGSSYEQYV.

This clonotype has just a few counts. The V gene is TRBV27, the J gene TRBJ2-2, with TRBD2 matching 11 bases. V lost 4 bases, J lost 7 bases, and 5 bases stayed unmatched. Germline V CDR1 and CDR2: MNHEY, SMNVEV (reference sequence). The CDR3 length is 15 residues. CDR3 sequence reads: CASSSTSGGYGELFF. The CDR3, as DNA: TGTGCCAGCAGTTCTACTAGCGGGGGCTACGGGGAGCTGTTTTTT.

J is TRBJ1-2 and V is TRBV5-6; D possibly corresponds to TRBD1 (5 bases). Germline CDR1 reads SGHDT; CDR2 reads YYEEEE. V dropped 1 base and J dropped 8 bases, with 15 bases sitting between them. The length of the CDR3 is 14 residues. CDR3 region: CASSLRGFRRGYTF. As DNA, the CDR3 is TGTGCCAGCAGCTTGCGGGGGTTCAGAAGGGGCTACACCTTC. Full variable domain (outside the CDR3, taken from reference TRBV5-6 and TRBJ1-2): DAGVTQSPTHLIKTRGQQVTLRCSPKSGHDTVSWYQQALGQGPQFIFQYYEEEERQRGNFPDRFSGHQFPNYSSELNVNALLLGDSALYLCASSLRGFRRGYTFGSGTRLTVV.

V usage is TRBV7-2 and J usage is TRBJ2-1, with 7 bases fitting TRBD2. The CDR3 sequence is 14 residues long. The ends lost 6 bases at V and 0 bases at J; junction bases unmatched: 2. Germline CDR1 is SGHTA and CDR2 is FQGNSA. The CDR3, as DNA: TGTGCCAGCAGGGGGGGGTCCTCCTACAATGAGCAGTTCTTC. Translation: CASRGGSSYNEQFF.

The CDR3 sequence is CASSPGQGFRLYEQYF. CDR3 nucleotide sequence: TGCGCCAGCAGCCCGGGACAGGGGTTCAGGCTTTACGAGCAGTACTTC. This chain links TRBV5-1 with TRBJ2-7, with TRBD1 matching over 10 bases. Trimming removed 4 bases from V and 4 bases from J; junction bases left unmatched: 11. There are 16 residues in the CDR3. CDR1 SGHRS and CDR2 YFSETQ come from the germline V gene. Variable domain in full (rest from reference TRBV5-1 and TRBJ2-7): KAGVTQTPRYLIKTRGQQVTLSCSPISGHRSVSWYQQTPGQGLQFLFEYFSETQRNKGNFPGRFSGRQFSNSRSEMNVSTLELGDSALYLCASSPGQGFRLYEQYFGPGTRLTVT.

This clonotype was seen at least ten times. The chain links TRBV12-3 or TRBV12-4 to TRBJ1-1; tentative D call: TRBD1 (6 bases). Trimming removed 4 bases at V and 1 base at J, with 10 bases between. The CDR3 runs to 14 residues. The CDR3 DNA is TGTGCCAGCAGTTCGACAGGCTCGAACACTGAAGCTTTCTTT. Its protein is CASSSTGSNTEAFF.

The rearrangement links TRBV4-1 to TRBJ1-2; no reliable D call. This CDR3 has 12 residues. Trimming stripped 3 bases from V and 7 bases from J, with 9 bases between. Germline V gene sequence: CDR1 MGHRA, CDR2 YSYEKL. The CDR3 nucleotides are TGCGCCAGCAGCCATCTGGTGGGTGGCTACACCTTC. The encoded protein is CASSHLVGGYTF.